The rows below give T cell receptor beta chains drawn from one sample of a study of blood T cell repertoires in COVID-19. The data were produced by immunoSEQ multiplex PCR, yet TCRdb's version contains in-frame clones alone and is incomplete. The table has over 200,000 clones, 70% to 90% seen once. The sample taken for sequencing was PBMCs or T cells enriched from blood (not recorded which). Receptors originate from a man between 25 and 39 years old who had recovered from COVID-19. The CDR3 runs from the conserved cysteine through the conserved F or W. The order of the fields is J gene, D gene, V gene, clone size, CDR3 protein, CDR3 DNA. A D gene is named only where the DNA matches it firmly. For some rows the clone size is stated as once, few or many, or as a class when expanded; others skip it.

J: TRBJ2-2
D: TRBD1
V: TRBV2
size: .
CDR3: CASSTGGNTGELFF
DNA: TGTGCCAGTTCGACAGGGGGCAACACCGGGGAGCTGTTTTTT

J: TRBJ2-7
D: .
V: TRBV19
size: .
CDR3: CASRYTGTSLYEQYF
DNA: TGTGCCAGCCGGTATACCGGGACAAGCCTTTACGAGCAGTACTTC

J: TRBJ2-5
D: .
V: TRBV7-9
size: .
CDR3: CASSSPSVETQYF
DNA: TGTGCCAGCAGCTCACCTTCAGTTGAGACCCAGTACTTC

J: TRBJ1-2
D: .
V: TRBV7-9
size: .
CDR3: CASSLGAGDGYGYTF
DNA: TGTGCCAGCAGCTTAGGGGCGGGGGACGGCTATGGCTACACCTTC

J: TRBJ2-3
D: TRBD1
V: TRBV29-1
size: .
CDR3: CSVGVGTGRPDTQYF
DNA: TGCAGCGTTGGTGTAGGGACAGGGCGGCCAGATACGCAGTATTTT

J: TRBJ2-7
D: .
V: TRBV27
size: .
CDR3: CASSFGGQNEQYF
DNA: TGTGCCAGCAGTTTCGGGGGGCAAAACGAGCAGTACTTC

J: TRBJ2-1
D: .
V: TRBV20-1
size: many
CDR3: CSASRSGTYEQFF
DNA: TGCAGTGCTAGTAGGAGTGGCACATATGAGCAGTTCTTC

J: TRBJ2-2
D: .
V: TRBV30
size: .
CDR3: CAWRAARGELFF
DNA: TGTGCCTGGAGGGCGGCCCGTGGGGAGCTGTTTTTT

J: TRBJ2-7
D: .
V: TRBV4-1
size: .
CDR3: CASSQGPGDSYEQYF
DNA: TGCGCCAGCAGCCAAGGCCCAGGGGACTCCTACGAGCAGTACTTC

J: TRBJ2-1
D: TRBD2
V: TRBV11-3
size: .
CDR3: CASSFGGSGRSYNEQFF
DNA: TGTGCCAGCAGCTTTGGGGGTAGCGGGAGGTCTTACAATGAGCAGTTCTTC

J: TRBJ1-6
D: .
V: TRBV6-5
size: .
CDR3: CASSYSEGRETSPLHF
DNA: TGTGCCAGCAGTTACTCGGAGGGTAGGGAGACCTCACCCCTCCACTTT

J: TRBJ2-3
D: .
V: TRBV4-2
size: .
CDR3: CASSQGAGSTDTQYF
DNA: TGTGCCAGCAGCCAAGGGGCAGGGAGCACAGATACGCAGTATTTT

J: TRBJ2-2
D: .
V: TRBV24-1
size: .
CDR3: CATDGGRGTGELFF
DNA: TGTGCCACCGACGGGGGGCGCGGGACCGGGGAGCTGTTTTTT

J: TRBJ2-7
D: .
V: TRBV11-3
size: .
CDR3: CASSLASGAKDEQYF
DNA: TGTGCCAGCAGCTTAGCGTCAGGGGCGAAGGACGAGCAGTACTTC

J: TRBJ2-5
D: TRBD1
V: TRBV25-1
size: few
CDR3: CASSDPRGQGETQYF
DNA: TGTGCCAGCAGTGACCCGAGGGGGCAGGGAGAGACCCAGTACTTC

J: TRBJ1-4
D: .
V: TRBV6-5
size: .
CDR3: CASRPATNEKLFF
DNA: TGTGCCAGCAGGCCAGCAACTAATGAAAAACTGTTTTTT

J: TRBJ2-5
D: TRBD2
V: TRBV19
size: .
CDR3: CASSIIAGGPGTQYF
DNA: TGTGCCAGTAGTATAATAGCGGGAGGGCCAGGGACCCAGTACTTC

J: TRBJ2-1
D: TRBD2
V: TRBV7-9
size: .
CDR3: CASSFSGSANNEQFF
DNA: TGTGCCAGCAGCTTCAGCGGGAGCGCGAACAATGAGCAGTTCTTC

J: TRBJ2-7
D: .
V: TRBV5-4
size: few
CDR3: CASSLYTGSYEQYF
DNA: TGTGCCAGCAGCTTGTACACAGGAAGTTACGAGCAGTACTTC

J: TRBJ2-7
D: .
V: TRBV19
size: few
CDR3: CASSMGGMSSYEQYF
DNA: TGTGCCAGTAGTATGGGCGGGATGAGCTCCTACGAGCAGTACTTC

J: TRBJ2-7
D: .
V: TRBV2
size: few
CDR3: CASISGSYEQYF
DNA: TGTGCCAGCATTAGCGGATCTTACGAGCAGTACTTC

J: TRBJ2-7
D: TRBD2
V: TRBV27
size: .
CDR3: CASSSGTSGSVQYF
DNA: TGTGCCAGCAGTTCCGGGACTAGCGGGAGTGTACAGTACTTC

J: TRBJ1-4
D: TRBD1
V: TRBV30
size: .
CDR3: CAWSGQTGENEKLFF
DNA: TGTGCCTGGAGTGGACAGACAGGGGAAAATGAAAAACTGTTTTTT

J: TRBJ1-4
D: TRBD1
V: TRBV5-1
size: .
CDR3: CASTVTGEANEKLFF
DNA: TGCGCCAGCACCGTAACAGGGGAGGCTAATGAAAAACTGTTTTTT

J: TRBJ1-2
D: TRBD1
V: TRBV7-9
size: .
CDR3: CASSPRTGNYGYTF
DNA: TGTGCCAGCAGCCCCCGGACAGGGAACTATGGCTACACCTTC

J: TRBJ2-1
D: TRBD2
V: TRBV28
size: .
CDR3: CASSVRTSGRVGLHNEQFF
DNA: TGTGCCTCGTCGGTCAGGACTAGCGGGAGGGTGGGTCTTCACAATGAGCAGTTCTTC

J: TRBJ2-2
D: TRBD2
V: TRBV2
size: few
CDR3: CASRSSSGSRTGELFF
DNA: TGTGCCAGCAGAAGCTCTAGCGGGAGTAGGACCGGGGAGCTGTTTTTT

J: TRBJ1-3
D: TRBD1
V: TRBV11-3
size: .
CDR3: CASSMTGGSGNTIYF
DNA: TGTGCCAGCAGCATGACAGGGGGCTCTGGAAACACCATATATTTT

J: TRBJ1-1
D: .
V: TRBV14
size: .
CDR3: CASSQVRGGKAFF
DNA: TGTGCCAGCAGCCAAGTACGGGGGGGGAAAGCTTTCTTT

J: TRBJ1-1
D: .
V: TRBV29-1
size: .
CDR3: CSVGLTEAFF
DNA: TGCAGCGTCGGTCTAACTGAAGCTTTCTTT

J: TRBJ2-1
D: TRBD1
V: TRBV7-9
size: once
CDR3: CASSLVGQTFSYNEQFF
DNA: TGTGCCAGCAGCTTAGTGGGACAGACGTTCTCCTACAATGAGCAGTTCTTC

J: TRBJ2-3
D: .
V: TRBV7-8
size: .
CDR3: CASSVGQKDTQYF
DNA: TGTGCCAGCAGCGTAGGGCAAAAGGATACGCAGTATTTT

J: TRBJ1-4
D: .
V: TRBV24-1
size: .
CDR3: CATSDGSDRRGGDEKLFF
DNA: TGTGCCACCAGTGATGGGTCCGACAGGAGAGGTGGGGATGAAAAACTGTTTTTT

J: TRBJ2-5
D: TRBD2
V: TRBV7-2
size: .
CDR3: CASSSGSFAGEGTQYF
DNA: TGTGCCAGTTCTAGCGGGAGTTTCGCGGGCGAGGGGACCCAGTACTTC

J: TRBJ2-1
D: TRBD1
V: TRBV11-1
size: .
CDR3: CASSPDGGQGYNEQFF
DNA: TGTGCCAGCAGCCCGGACGGAGGACAGGGGTACAATGAGCAGTTCTTC

J: TRBJ1-2
D: .
V: TRBV28
size: .
CDR3: CASSYGGDAWSYTF
DNA: TGTGCCAGCAGTTACGGAGGGGACGCTTGGAGCTACACCTTC

J: TRBJ2-7
D: .
V: TRBV12-5
size: few
CDR3: CASGFIVSSEQYF
DNA: TGTGCTAGTGGTTTTATAGTCTCCTCCGAGCAGTACTTC

J: TRBJ1-2
D: .
V: TRBV4-2
size: .
CDR3: CASSQDGQRGYTF
DNA: TGTGCCAGCAGCCAAGATGGACAGCGTGGCTACACCTTC

J: TRBJ2-1
D: .
V: TRBV4-3
size: .
CDR3: CASSQETQGGNEQFF
DNA: TGCGCCAGCAGCCAAGAAACACAGGGGGGGAATGAGCAGTTCTTC

J: TRBJ1-2
D: .
V: TRBV7-9
size: once
CDR3: CASTLGSGYTF
DNA: TGTGCCAGCACCTTGGGGAGTGGCTACACCTTC

J: TRBJ2-6
D: .
V: TRBV3-1/TRBV3-2
size: .
CDR3: CASSHPLPSGANVLTF
DNA: TGTGCCAGCAGCCACCCACTTCCATCTGGGGCCAACGTCCTGACTTTC

J: TRBJ2-5
D: .
V: TRBV24-1
size: few
CDR3: CATSAFETQYF
DNA: TGTGCCACCAGTGCATTTGAGACCCAGTACTTC